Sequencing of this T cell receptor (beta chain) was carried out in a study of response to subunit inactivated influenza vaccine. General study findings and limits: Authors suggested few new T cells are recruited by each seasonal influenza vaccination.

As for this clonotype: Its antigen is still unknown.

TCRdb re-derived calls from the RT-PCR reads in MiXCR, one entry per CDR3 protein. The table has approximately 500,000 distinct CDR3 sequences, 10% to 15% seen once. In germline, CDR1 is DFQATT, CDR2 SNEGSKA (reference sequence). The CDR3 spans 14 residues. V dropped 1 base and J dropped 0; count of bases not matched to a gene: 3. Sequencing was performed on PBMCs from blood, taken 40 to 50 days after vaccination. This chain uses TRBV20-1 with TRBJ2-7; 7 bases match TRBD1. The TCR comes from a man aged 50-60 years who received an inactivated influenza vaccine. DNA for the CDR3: TGCAGTGCTAGAGGACAGGGTGACTCCTACGAGCAGTACTTC. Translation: CSARGQGDSYEQYF.